These T cell receptor beta chains were read from a single sample in a study of TIL therapy for anti-PD-1-resistant metastatic lung cancer. Libraries were prepared by immunoSEQ multiplex PCR; TCRdb keeps only in-frame clonotypes and omits some of them. The sample has 45,000 to 60,000 clones, around 80% seen once; the top ten hold about 5%. The source material was blood, sampled at baseline. These receptors were obtained from a woman aged 30 to 85 with non-small cell lung cancer. CDR3s include the opening cysteine and the closing phenylalanine or tryptophan. A D gene is named only where the DNA matches it firmly. Clone size, where shown, is once, few, many, or a class for clones that have expanded.

j_gene	abundance	d_gene	v_gene	CDR3nt	CDR3aa
TRBJ1-2	few	.	TRBV18	TGTGCCAGCTCACCATCTTCGCCCCCTCCTAACTATGGCTACACCTTC	CASSPSSPPPNYGYTF
TRBJ2-3	once	TRBD2	TRBV5-1	TGCGCCAGCAGCCTTGCGACTAGCGAGAATACGCAGTATTTT	CASSLATSENTQYF
TRBJ1-5	.	.	TRBV30	TGTGCCTGCCAAGGGGTTCTGGGACAGCCCCAGCATTTT	CACQGVLGQPQHF
TRBJ2-3	.	TRBD2	TRBV7-3	TGTGCCAGCAGGATAAGCGGGAGGGAGACAGATACGCAGTATTTT	CASRISGRETDTQYF
TRBJ2-5	.	TRBD2	TRBV18	TGTGCCAGCTCACCACCGTCCGGGACTAGCGGGGGCGGGAAGACCCAGTACTTC	CASSPPSGTSGGGKTQYF
TRBJ1-5	few	.	TRBV19	TGTGCCAGTACCATCTCAAAAGCCCGGTTGGATCAGCCCCAGCATTTT	CASTISKARLDQPQHF
TRBJ1-2	.	TRBD1	TRBV7-2	TGTGCCAGCAGTCCATTTAAGGGGGCGTCTGGCTACACCTTC	CASSPFKGASGYTF
TRBJ2-1	.	TRBD1	TRBV18	TGTGCCAGCTCACCCTATACAGGGGGTCTGAATGAGCAGTTCTTC	CASSPYTGGLNEQFF
TRBJ1-5	.	.	TRBV28	TGTGCCAGCAGAACGGGGCTTAGCAATCAGCCCCAGCATTTT	CASRTGLSNQPQHF
TRBJ1-5	.	.	TRBV7-8	TGTGCCAGCAGCTTAGCGCGGTCGGGCTCCCAGCCCCAGCATTTT	CASSLARSGSQPQHF
TRBJ1-5	.	.	TRBV2	TGTGCCAGCGAAGGGGGAAGCAATCAGCCCCAGCATTTT	CASEGGSNQPQHF
TRBJ1-2	.	.	TRBV6-5	TGTGCCAGCAGTTACTCTCCGCGAGTGTCTGGCTACACCTTC	CASSYSPRVSGYTF
TRBJ2-1	.	TRBD2	TRBV5-4	TGTGCCAGCAGGCGTTGGGGGGGATTGAGGAATGAGCAGTTCTTC	CASRRWGGLRNEQFF
TRBJ1-2	.	.	TRBV19	TGTGCCACCCGACCCGATTCTAACTATGGCTACACCTTC	CATRPDSNYGYTF
TRBJ2-7	.	.	TRBV7-2	TGTGCCAGCCGGCGCGAGCAGTACTTC	CASRREQYF
TRBJ2-7	.	.	TRBV5-1	TGCGCCAGCAGCTTGGACGGAGACCTGGAGCAGTACTTC	CASSLDGDLEQYF
TRBJ1-1	.	.	TRBV6-1	TGTGCCAGCCATGTGGTCCGGAACACTGAAGCTTTCTTT	CASHVVRNTEAFF
TRBJ2-5	.	.	TRBV10-3	TGTGCCATCTCCAGACAGGAAGAGACCCAGTACTTC	CAISRQEETQYF
TRBJ2-5	.	TRBD2	TRBV28	TGTGCCAGCCCCCCAAAACTAGGGGTAGCGGGCGCAGAGACCCAGTACTTC	CASPPKLGVAGAETQYF
TRBJ2-5	.	.	TRBV30	TGTGCCTGGGGTCCAAGCGGGACCCAGTACTTC	CAWGPSGTQYF
TRBJ2-1	.	.	TRBV2	TGTGCCAGTCGAGTCGGCAATTACAATGAGCAGTTCTTC	CASRVGNYNEQFF
TRBJ1-5	few	.	TRBV7-3	TGTGCCAGCAGCAATGGGGTCGGGCCTCAGCCCCAGCATTTT	CASSNGVGPQPQHF
TRBJ1-6	few	.	TRBV7-9	TGTGCCAGCAGCTCTCCCAGCGGTAATTCACCCCTCCACTTT	CASSSPSGNSPLHF
TRBJ1-1	.	.	TRBV25-1	TGTGCCAGCAGTTTCGGGGTAGACACTGAAGCTTTCTTT	CASSFGVDTEAFF
TRBJ2-7	once	TRBD1	TRBV6-1	TGTGCCAGCAGTGAGGGGACAGGGGGCTCCTACGAGCAGTACTTC	CASSEGTGGSYEQYF
TRBJ2-7	.	.	TRBV16	TGTGCCAGCAGCCAATCTGTAGTCTCCTACGAGCAGTACTTC	CASSQSVVSYEQYF